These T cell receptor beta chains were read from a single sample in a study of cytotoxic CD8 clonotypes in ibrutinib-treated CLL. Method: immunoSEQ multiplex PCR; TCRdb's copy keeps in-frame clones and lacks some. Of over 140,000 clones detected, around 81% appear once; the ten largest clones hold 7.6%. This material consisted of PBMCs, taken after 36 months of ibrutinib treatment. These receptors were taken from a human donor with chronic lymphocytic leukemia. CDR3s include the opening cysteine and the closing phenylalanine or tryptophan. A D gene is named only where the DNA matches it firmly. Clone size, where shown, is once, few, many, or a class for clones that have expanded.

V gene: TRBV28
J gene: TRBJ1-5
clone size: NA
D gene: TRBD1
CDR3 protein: CASSTQDRDNQPQHF
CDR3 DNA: TGTGCCAGCAGTACGCAGGACAGGGACAATCAGCCCCAGCATTTT

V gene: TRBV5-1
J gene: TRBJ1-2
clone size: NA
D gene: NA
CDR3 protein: CASSLAQPYGYTF
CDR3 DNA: TGCGCCAGCAGCTTGGCGCAGCCCTATGGCTACACCTTC

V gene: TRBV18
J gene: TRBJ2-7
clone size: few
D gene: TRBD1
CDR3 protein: CASSPTPDRAYEQYF
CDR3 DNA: TGTGCCAGCTCACCCACCCCGGACAGGGCCTACGAGCAGTACTTC

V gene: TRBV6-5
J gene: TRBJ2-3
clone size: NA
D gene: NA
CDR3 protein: CASSFLLGTDTQYF
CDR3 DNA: TGTGCCAGCAGTTTCCTTTTGGGGACAGATACGCAGTATTTT

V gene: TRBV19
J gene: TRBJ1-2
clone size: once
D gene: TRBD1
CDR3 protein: CASSIRQGVRYGYTF
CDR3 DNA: TGTGCCAGTAGTATAAGACAGGGGGTCCGGTATGGCTACACCTTC

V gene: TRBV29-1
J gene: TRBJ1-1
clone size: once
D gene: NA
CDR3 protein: CSVDSRGLNTEAFF
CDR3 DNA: TGCAGCGTTGATTCGCGGGGCCTGAACACTGAAGCTTTCTTT

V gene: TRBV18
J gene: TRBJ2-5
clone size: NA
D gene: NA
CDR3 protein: CASSPRGPQETQYF
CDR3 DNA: TGTGCCAGCTCACCTCGAGGACCACAAGAGACCCAGTACTTC

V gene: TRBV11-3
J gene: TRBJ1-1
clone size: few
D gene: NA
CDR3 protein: CASSSHPNTEAFF
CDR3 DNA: TGTGCCAGCAGCTCACACCCGAACACTGAAGCTTTCTTT

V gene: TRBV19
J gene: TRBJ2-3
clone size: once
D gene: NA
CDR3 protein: CASTARTHTDTQYF
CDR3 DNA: TGTGCCAGTACAGCTAGGACCCACACAGATACGCAGTATTTT

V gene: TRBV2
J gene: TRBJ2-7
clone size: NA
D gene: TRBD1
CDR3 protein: CASSEGPGGRDEQYF
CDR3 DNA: TGTGCCAGCAGTGAAGGGCCAGGGGGCAGGGACGAGCAGTACTTC

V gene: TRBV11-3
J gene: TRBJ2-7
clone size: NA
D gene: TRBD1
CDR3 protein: CASSTGTGVVHEQYF
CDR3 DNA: TGTGCCAGCAGCACCGGGACAGGGGTTGTCCACGAGCAGTACTTC

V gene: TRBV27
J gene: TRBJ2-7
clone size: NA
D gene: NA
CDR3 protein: CASSLTPSYEQYF
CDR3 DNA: TGTGCCAGCAGTTTAACTCCTTCCTACGAGCAGTACTTC

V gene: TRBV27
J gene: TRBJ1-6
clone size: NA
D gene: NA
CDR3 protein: CASSSLLSGPLHF
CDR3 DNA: TGTGCCAGCAGCTCCCTCCTTAGTGGACCCCTCCACTTT

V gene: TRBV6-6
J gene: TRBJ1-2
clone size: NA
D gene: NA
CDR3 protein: CASSLPRVVLYGYTF
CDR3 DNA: TGTGCCAGCAGCCTTCCCAGGGTGGTCCTTTATGGCTACACCTTC

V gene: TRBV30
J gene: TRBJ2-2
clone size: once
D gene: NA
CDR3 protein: CAWSVGSWGTGELFF
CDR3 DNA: TGTGCCTGGAGTGTAGGGTCTTGGGGAACCGGGGAGCTGTTTTTT

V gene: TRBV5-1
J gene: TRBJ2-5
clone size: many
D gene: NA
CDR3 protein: CASSLEGRETQYF
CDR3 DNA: TGCGCCAGCAGCTTGGAGGGGAGGGAGACCCAGTACTTC

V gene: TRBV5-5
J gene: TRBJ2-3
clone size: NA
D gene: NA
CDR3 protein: CASSPNPSTDTQYF
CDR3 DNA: TGTGCCAGCAGCCCAAACCCTAGCACAGATACGCAGTATTTT

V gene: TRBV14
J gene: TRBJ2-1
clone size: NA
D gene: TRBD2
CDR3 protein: CASSLGLAPDEQFF
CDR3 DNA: TGTGCCAGCAGCCTTGGACTAGCTCCTGATGAGCAGTTCTTC

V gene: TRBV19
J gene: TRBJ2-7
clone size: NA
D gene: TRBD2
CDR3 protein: CASERGSGRPGSYEQYF
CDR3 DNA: TGTGCCAGCGAACGTGGTAGCGGGAGGCCTGGTTCCTACGAGCAGTACTTC